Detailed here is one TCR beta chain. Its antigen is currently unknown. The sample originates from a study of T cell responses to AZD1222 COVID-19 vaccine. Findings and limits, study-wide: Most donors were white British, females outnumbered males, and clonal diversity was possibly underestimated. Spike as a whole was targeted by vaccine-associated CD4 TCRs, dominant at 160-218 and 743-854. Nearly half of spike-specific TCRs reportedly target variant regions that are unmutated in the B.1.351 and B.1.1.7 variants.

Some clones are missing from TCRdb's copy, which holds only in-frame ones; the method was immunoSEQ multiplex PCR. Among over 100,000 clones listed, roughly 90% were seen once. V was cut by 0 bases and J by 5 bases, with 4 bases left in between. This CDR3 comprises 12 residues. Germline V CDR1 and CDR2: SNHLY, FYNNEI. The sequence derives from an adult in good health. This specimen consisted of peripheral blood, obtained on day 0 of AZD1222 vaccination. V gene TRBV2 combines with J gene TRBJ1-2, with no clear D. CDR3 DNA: TGTGCCAGCAGTGAAGCGGGATATGGCTACACCTTC. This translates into CASSEAGYGYTF. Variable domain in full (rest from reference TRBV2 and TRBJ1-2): EPEVTQTPSHQVTQMGQEVILRCVPISNHLYFYWYRQILGQKVEFLVSFYNNEISEKSEIFDDQFSVERPDGSNFTLKIRSTKLEDSAMYFCASSEAGYGYTFGSGTRLTVV.